The sequence of this T cell receptor beta chain was determined in a study of T cells in localized non-small cell lung cancer. This CDR3 has 14 amino acids. From germline, CDR1 is KGHSH and CDR2 LQKENI. Trimming removed 3 bases at V and 5 bases at J, with 14 bases between. For this clone: Its antigen is unidentified.

Whole-study findings and limits: With higher T cell density in blood came longer overall survival. The appearance of a median roughly 58 of the top 100 tumor clones was seen in adjacent lung.

Some clones are missing from TCRdb's copy, which holds only in-frame ones; the method was immunoSEQ multiplex PCR. The sample carries 7,500 to 10,000 clones, approximately 45% recorded once. This TCR came from a woman aged 35 to 69 with stage I lung adenocarcinoma. The rearrangement joins TRBV18 to TRBJ2-7; D is ambiguous. Sequenced material: lymph node tissue, taken before any cancer treatment. The CDR3 here is CASSPDSVRDEQYF. The CDR3 DNA reads TGTGCCAGCTCACCCGATAGTGTAAGGGACGAGCAGTACTTC.